The rows below give T cell receptor beta chains drawn from one sample of a study of cytomegalovirus exposure and HLA in healthy donors. Profiled with immunoSEQ multiplex PCR; TCRdb holds only in-frame clones, not every one. The table has about 150,000 clones, roughly 75% seen once. Sequencing input: PBMCs. These receptors originate from a man younger than 35 in good health and CMV-seropositive. CDR3s include the opening cysteine and the closing phenylalanine or tryptophan. Fields, in order: V gene, J gene, CDR3 protein.

>TRBV7-3|TRBJ2-2
CASSPGLAANTGELFF
>TRBV6-1|TRBJ1-2
CASSEALGGRLYGYTF
>TRBV27|TRBJ1-5
CASSLRANSGPQHF
>TRBV5-1|TRBJ2-7
CASSLEPARAYEQYF
>TRBV10-3|TRBJ2-7
CAISRGRETYEQYF
>TRBV2|TRBJ2-7
CASRGQGTYEQYF
>TRBV28|TRBJ2-3
CASSLPGTSGSDTQYF
>TRBV15|TRBJ2-7
CATKSPSGRDPYEQYF
>TRBV18|TRBJ2-7
CASSPPVGGNRRYEQYF
>TRBV6-5|TRBJ2-1
CASRRDRLTEQFF
>TRBV5-4|TRBJ1-1
CASSRDRAEAFF
>TRBV5-6|TRBJ2-7
CASSSRGLAGIYEQYF
>TRBV18|TRBJ1-1
CASAGRQGAGNTEAFF
>TRBV5-5|TRBJ1-1
CASTERVTETTEAFF
>TRBV19|TRBJ2-7
CASSNAGLASDEQYF
>TRBV2|TRBJ2-3
CASSVGGGSTDTQYF
>TRBV7-2|TRBJ2-2
CASRGAFDTGELFF
>TRBV7-9|TRBJ1-2
CASSLAFDGYTF
>TRBV2|TRBJ1-4
CASSAATGYVNEKLFF
>TRBV7-2|TRBJ2-4
CASSLGRATGIAKNIQYF
>TRBV29-1|TRBJ2-7
CSVAGRYLYEQYF
>TRBV2|TRBJ2-7
CASSSGDHYEQYF
>TRBV4-1|TRBJ2-5
CASSQRAGALETQYF
>TRBV7-9|TRBJ2-3
CASSLTGGSDTQYF
>TRBV6-5|TRBJ2-1
CATPRSTASEQFF